This T cell receptor (beta chain) originates from a study of shared clonotypes between healthy human individuals. After removal of 6 bases from V and 15 bases from J, the junction contained 10 bases not matched to a gene. Looked up from germline, CDR1 is SEHNR and CDR2 is FQNEAQ (reference sequence). CDR3 length: 13 amino acids. Produced via immunoSEQ multiplex PCR; TCRdb's table is partial and in-frame only. The sample lists about 1.1 million clones, roughly 77% occurring once. The count of this clone is one. This receptor was obtained from a man younger than 30 in good health. Some clones in this sample may be carry-over from other donors' samples. Sequenced: memory CD4+ T cells from PBMCs. As for subset: CD45RA-negative fraction. The V call is TRBV7-9, the J call TRBJ2-1, with 11 bases matching TRBD2. The CDR3, as DNA: TGTGCCAGCAGGTCCGGGACTAGCGGTATCACGTTCTTC. Encoded protein: CASRSGTSGITFF.